A single sample gave rise to the 18 T cell receptor beta chains below, sequenced in a study of T-cell reconstitution after alpha-beta-depleted transplantation in children. TCRbeta library construction was performed incorporating unique molecular identifiers. TCRdb processed the PCR reads anew with MiXCR; each CDR3 protein has one entry. This sample carries about a million distinct CDR3 sequences, 25% to 35% of them seen once, and the ten largest clones take approximately 30%. The sequenced sample was PBMCs, mostly from graft donor cells, obtained 360 days after TCRalphabeta/CD19-depleted stem cell transplant. The receptor set was obtained from a boy under two years old who had a stem cell transplant for SCID, so the T cells may come from the graft donor.

This clonotype turned up a few times. A read error may account for a junction end that differs from germline. The gene calls are TRBV5-1 and TRBJ2-2, with 7 bases identical to TRBD1. Germline V gene sequence: CDR1 SGHRS, CDR2 YFSETQ. The CDR3 has 15 amino acids. In nucleotides, the CDR3 is TGTGCCAGCAGTTTAGGGGACAGAGACACCGGGGAGCTGTTTTTT. Translated: CASSLGDRDTGELFF.

The J gene is TRBJ1-5, the V gene TRBV6-1; D call uncertain. V lost 8 bases and J 4 bases, leaving 12 bases between the germline ends. There are 13 residues in the CDR3. The V gene's germline CDR1 is MNHNS and CDR2 SASEGT. The DNA for the CDR3 is TGTGCCAGCGGGCAGTGGCGGAATCAGCCCCAGCATTTT. Residues: CASGQWRNQPQHF.

The chain has TRBV20-1 and TRBJ2-5; no definite D call. CDR1 DFQATT and CDR2 SNEGSKA come from the germline V gene (reference sequence). The CDR3 is made up of 12 amino acids. V was pared by 3 bases and J by 5 bases, with 10 bases between. This CDR3 is CSASLGWETQYF. The CDR3 DNA follows: TGCAGTGCTAGTCTAGGGTGGGAGACCCAGTACTTC.

In its sample, this clonotype was seen a few times. V and J are TRBV18 and TRBJ2-7, with D perhaps TRBD1 or TRBD2 (5 bases each). The germline gives CDR1 KGHSH, CDR2 LQKENI. The length of the CDR3 is 16 residues. With 3 bases removed from V and 5 bases from J, the gap between germline ends came to 20 bases. CDR3 protein: CASSPNLVSRDHEQYF. The CDR3 region has the DNA TGTGCCAGCTCACCGAATTTGGTGTCCAGGGACCACGAGCAGTACTTC. Filled out from reference TRBV18 and TRBJ2-7, the complete variable domain reads NAGVMQNPRHLVRRRGQEARLRCSPMKGHSHVYWYRQLPEEGLKFMVYLQKENIIDESGMPKERFSAEFPKEGPSILRIQQVVRGDSAAYFCASSPNLVSRDHEQYFGPGTRLTVT.

This clonotype came up a few times. V gene TRBV9 combines with J gene TRBJ2-1; 13 bases align to TRBD2. Looked up from germline, CDR1 is SGDLS and CDR2 is YYNGEE. V lost 0 bases to trimming and J lost 2 bases; unmatched junction nucleotides: 2. The CDR3 consists of 17 residues. The CDR3 here is CASSVGGTSGAYNEQFF. CDR3 in DNA: TGTGCCAGCAGCGTAGGAGGGACTAGCGGGGCCTACAATGAGCAGTTCTTC.

The gene calls are TRBV20-1 and TRBJ2-3, with TRBD2 identical over 10 bases. Trimming removed 0 bases from V and 6 bases from J; junction bases left unmatched: 6. This CDR3 has 15 amino acids. In germline, CDR1 is DFQATT, CDR2 SNEGSKA (reference sequence). The CDR3 loop is CSAREAGGHWDTQYF. DNA for the CDR3: TGCAGTGCTAGAGAAGCGGGGGGGCATTGGGATACGCAGTATTTT.

This clonotype was observed a few times. The rearrangement uses TRBV10-2 and TRBJ1-5; D perhaps matches TRBD1 (5 bases). Germline CDR1 is WSHSY and CDR2 is SAAADI. The CDR3 runs to 16 residues. V was clipped by 8 bases and J by 0 bases, with 17 bases between them. CDR3 residues: CASGPGGTPSNQPQHF. The CDR3 DNA is TGCGCCAGCGGCCCCGGGGGAACCCCTAGCAATCAGCCCCAGCATTTT.

The chain couples TRBV15 to TRBJ1-1; 9 bases fit TRBD1. V lost 1 base, J lost 4 bases, and 1 base stayed unmatched. This CDR3 spans 14 amino acids. In germline, CDR1 is LNHNV, CDR2 YYDKDF (reference sequence). The CDR3: CATSRGDRVTEAFF. Here the CDR3 DNA reads TGTGCCACCAGCAGAGGGGACAGGGTCACTGAAGCTTTCTTT.

This clonotype showed up just a few times. The genes are TRBV15 and TRBJ2-7; TRBD1 agrees at 8 bases. Trimming cost V 1 base and J 2 bases; bases outside gene matches: 4. The CDR3 sequence is 15 residues long. Looked up from germline, CDR1 is LNHNV and CDR2 is YYDKDF (reference sequence). The CDR3 here is CATSRVGQGPYEQYF. In DNA form, the CDR3 reads TGTGCCACCAGCAGAGTTGGACAGGGCCCCTACGAGCAGTACTTC.

The chain is built from TRBV6-2 or TRBV6-3 and TRBJ2-5; D unclear. V lost 10 bases and J 1 base, leaving 13 bases between the germline ends. CDR1 MNHEY and CDR2 SVGEGT come from the germline V gene. This CDR3 is built from 13 residues. The CDR3 region is CATQQYSQETQYF. For the CDR3, the DNA is TGTGCCACCCAGCAATACAGCCAAGAGACCCAGTACTTC.

Remarks on this clonotype: No DNA is shown, since the ends of the CDR3 on it are uncertain; the CDR3 is the one TCRdb lists. J is TRBJ2-4 and V is TRBV12-3 or TRBV12-4; the table's D call TRBD1 went unverified against the DNA. The CDR3 has 16 amino acids, counting both end residues. The CDR3 loop reads CASSTSGGLAKNIQYF.

The rearrangement joins TRBV12-3 or TRBV12-4 to TRBJ1-1; D call uncertain. V shed 6 bases and J shed 1 base, with 12 bases lying between them. CDR3 length: 14 residues. Here the CDR3 DNA reads TGTGCCAGCAGCCGAGGATGGGAGAACACTGAAGCTTTCTTT. Protein sequence: CASSRGWENTEAFF.

This chain joins TRBV5-1 and TRBJ2-1; TRBD2 matches at 16 bases. The CDR3 is 19 amino acids. Trimming removed 2 bases from V and 0 bases from J; junction bases left unmatched: 5. Germline V gene sequence: CDR1 SGHRS, CDR2 YFSETQ. In DNA, the CDR3 is TGCGCCAGCAGCTTCCCGGGACTAGCGGGGGGGAGCTCCTACAATGAGCAGTTCTTC. It encodes CASSFPGLAGGSSYNEQFF.

The chain combines TRBV6-2 or TRBV6-3 with TRBJ1-1, with TRBD1 matching 8 bases. Germline CDR1 reads MNHEY; CDR2 reads SVGEGT. V was pared by 2 bases and J by 3 bases, with 5 bases of the junction left unmatched. This CDR3 is built from 15 residues. The chain's CDR3 is CASSYGGTGHTEAFF. CDR3 in DNA: TGTGCCAGCAGTTACGGAGGGACAGGACACACTGAAGCTTTCTTT.

In this sample, this clonotype turned up many times. The chain recombines TRBV29-1 with TRBJ2-1; D unresolved. The CDR3 sequence is 11 residues long. V dropped 4 bases and J dropped 2 bases, with 3 bases sitting between them. CDR1 is SQVTM and CDR2 is ANQGSEA in the germline V gene. The CDR3 DNA sequence: TGCAGCGTTGGTCCCTACAATGAGCAGTTCTTC. Encoded protein: CSVGPYNEQFF.

This clonotype has more than one count but fewer than ten. The rearrangement joins TRBV24-1 to TRBJ2-1; 8 bases are a match to TRBD1. Germline V CDR1 and CDR2: KGHDR, SFDVKD. The V segment lost 3 bases and the J segment 2 bases; nucleotides outside the gene matches: 2. CDR3 length equals 15 residues. The CDR3 DNA sequence: TGTGCCACCAGTGATCCCAGGGGGCCCTACAATGAGCAGTTCTTC. Encoded protein: CATSDPRGPYNEQFF.

This clonotype was picked up a small number of times. The chain recombines TRBV12-3 or TRBV12-4 with TRBJ2-3; 7 nucleotides agree with TRBD2. V trimming: 3 bases; J trimming: 3 bases; junction bases outside the gene matches: 6. The CDR3 has 15 amino acids. The CDR3 coding sequence is TGTGCCAGCAGTTTCGGGGACTACCTTACAGATACGCAGTATTTT. This gives the protein CASSFGDYLTDTQYF.

This clonotype showed up just a few times. J is TRBJ2-1 and V is TRBV5-1, with a tentative D call TRBD2 (5 bases). CDR1 and CDR2 (germline): SGHRS, YFSETQ. The CDR3 length is 15 residues. V was cut by 3 bases and J by 9 bases, with 19 bases left in between. This CDR3 reads CASSWAFSPSPEQFF. For the CDR3, the DNA is TGCGCCAGCAGCTGGGCTTTTTCCCCTAGCCCTGAGCAGTTCTTC.